The entry below describes one T cell receptor (beta chain). The target antigen is unknown. This sample is drawn from a study of cytomegalovirus exposure and HLA in healthy donors. Study-wide findings and caveats: High specificity and sensitivity for cytomegalovirus status were reported for the classifier. Despite most TCR sequences being rare, some public TCRs occurred in many donors. Overall, about 160 TCR beta chains were annotated as cytomegalovirus-associated.

Sequenced by immunoSEQ multiplex PCR; TCRdb stores in-frame clones only, minus some. The data show about 240,000 clones, around nine tenths seen once. V was clipped by 7 bases and J by 1 base; unmatched bases: 5. Germline CDR1 MGHDK, CDR2 SYGVNS. CDR3 size: 14 residues. Sequencing was performed on PBMCs. The clonotype originates from a young man in good health and CMV-seronegative. V usage is TRBV25-1 and J usage is TRBJ2-3; TRBD2 aligns across 7 bases. CDR3 DNA: TGTGCCAGCAATCAGCGGGGCGGCACAGATACGCAGTATTTT. This encodes CASNQRGGTDTQYF.